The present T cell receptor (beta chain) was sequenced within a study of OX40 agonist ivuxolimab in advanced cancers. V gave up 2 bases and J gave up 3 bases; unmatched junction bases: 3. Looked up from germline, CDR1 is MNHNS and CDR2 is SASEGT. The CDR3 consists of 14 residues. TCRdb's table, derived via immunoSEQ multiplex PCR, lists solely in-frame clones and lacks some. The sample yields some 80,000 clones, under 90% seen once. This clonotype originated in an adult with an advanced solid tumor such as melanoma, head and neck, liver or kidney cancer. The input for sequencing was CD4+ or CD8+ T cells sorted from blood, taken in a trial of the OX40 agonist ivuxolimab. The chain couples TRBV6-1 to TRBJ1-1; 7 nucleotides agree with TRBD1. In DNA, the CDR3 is TGTGCCAGCAGTGAACCGGGACAGTACACTGAAGCTTTCTTT. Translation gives CASSEPGQYTEAFF.